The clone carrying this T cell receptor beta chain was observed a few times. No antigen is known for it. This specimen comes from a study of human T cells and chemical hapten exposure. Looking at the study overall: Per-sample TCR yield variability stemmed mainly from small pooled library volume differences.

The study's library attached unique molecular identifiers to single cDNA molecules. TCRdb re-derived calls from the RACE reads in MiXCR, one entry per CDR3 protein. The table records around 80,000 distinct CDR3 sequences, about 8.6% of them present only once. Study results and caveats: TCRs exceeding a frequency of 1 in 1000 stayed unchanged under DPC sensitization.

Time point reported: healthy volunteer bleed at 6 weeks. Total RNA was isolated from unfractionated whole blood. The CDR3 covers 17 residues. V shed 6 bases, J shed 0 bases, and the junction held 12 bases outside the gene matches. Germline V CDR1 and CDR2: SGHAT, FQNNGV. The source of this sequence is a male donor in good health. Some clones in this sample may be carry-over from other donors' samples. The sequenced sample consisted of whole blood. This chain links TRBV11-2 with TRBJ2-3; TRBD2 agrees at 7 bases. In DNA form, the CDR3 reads TGTGCCAGCAGTTTAACCGGACTAGTATCTAGCACAGATACGCAGTATTTT. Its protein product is CASSLTGLVSSTDTQYF.